Below, 7 T cell receptor beta chains from the same sample are listed, as sequenced in a study of vaccination and CD4 T cells after COVID-19. Which antigens these TCRs recognize remains unknown. As to treatment: approximately 11-day PBMC culture with coronavirus spike peptide pools or control peptides (ViraFEST assay). Researchers used the Oncomine TCR Beta short-read assay to sequence DNA from cultured CD4+ T cells. TCRdb reanalysed the PCR reads using MiXCR and keeps one entry per CDR3 protein. Of under 15,000 distinct CDR3 sequences in the sample, approximately 76% are singletons; the top ten hold 20% to 25%. Sequencing was performed on CD4+ T cells from blood, cultured in vitro. All receptors come from a human donor who had recovered from COVID-19.

This clonotype was recorded once. The V and J genes are TRBV20-1 and TRBJ1-5; 9 bases fit TRBD1. In germline, CDR1 is DFQATT, CDR2 SNEGSKA (reference sequence). CDR3 length: 15 residues. V lost 3 bases to trimming and J lost 4 bases; unmatched junction nucleotides: 7. The CDR3 DNA sequence: TGCAGTGCTAGGGGGACAGGGATTCGGAATCAGCCCCAGCATTTT. Translated: CSARGTGIRNQPQHF.

This chain connects TRBV4-3 to TRBJ2-1, with unresolved D. The CDR3 is made up of 13 amino acids. Germline CDR1 reads LGHNA; CDR2 reads YSLEER. V shed 0 bases and J shed 8 bases, with 8 bases lying between them. The CDR3 region has the DNA TGCGCCAGCAGCCAAGACATTAGGGATGAGCAGTTCTTC. The encoded protein is CASSQDIRDEQFF.

V gene TRBV20-1 combines with J gene TRBJ2-2, with TRBD2 matching over 10 bases. The J segment lost 7 bases and the V segment lost 6 bases, leaving 14 bases of the junction unmatched. This CDR3 spans 16 amino acids. The V gene's germline CDR1 is DFQATT and CDR2 SNEGSKA (reference sequence). CDR3 nucleotides: TGCAGTGCCCAAGTCGAAGCGGGAGGGCCGGTCGGGGAGCTGTTTTTT. Translating it yields CSAQVEAGGPVGELFF.

This clonotype appeared once. The V and J genes are TRBV20-1 and TRBJ1-5; D unresolved. The CDR3 length is 12 residues. The germline V gene encodes CDR1 DFQATT and CDR2 SNEGSKA (reference sequence). V lost 3 bases and J lost 0, with 3 bases in between. Written as DNA, the CDR3 is TGCAGTGCTAGCCGTAGCAATCAGCCCCAGCATTTT. As protein: CSASRSNQPQHF.

In this sample, this clonotype turned up a few times. The rearrangement joins TRBV27 to TRBJ1-1; D unclear. The CDR3 totals 13 residues. The germline V and J ends were trimmed by 3 bases and 1 base, with 6 bases remaining between them. Germline lookup yields CDR1 MNHEY and CDR2 SMNVEV (reference sequence). The CDR3 spells CASSLWQNTEAFF. In DNA form, the CDR3 reads TGTGCCAGCAGTTTGTGGCAGAACACTGAAGCTTTCTTT.

The rearrangement links TRBV24-1 to TRBJ2-5, with D tentatively TRBD1 or TRBD2 (5 bases each). CDR1 is KGHDR, CDR2 SFDVKD, per germline. The CDR3 is 14 residues long. Trimming stripped 5 bases from V and 1 base from J, with 10 bases between. CDR3 loop: CATSAGTLQETQYF. The CDR3 DNA is TGTGCCACCAGTGCCGGGACCCTCCAAGAGACCCAGTACTTC.

This chain connects TRBV11-3 to TRBJ2-1; D call uncertain. CDR1 is SGHNT, CDR2 YENEEA, per germline. Trimming shortened V by 6 bases and J by 5 bases, and 8 bases separated the two germline ends. There are 12 residues in the CDR3. The CDR3, as DNA: TGTGCCAGCAGAGGGCAGAACAATGAGCAGTTCTTC. This gives the protein CASRGQNNEQFF.